One sample yielded the 7 T cell receptor beta chains listed below, sequenced in a study of shared clonotypes between healthy human individuals. The repertoire was sequenced with immunoSEQ multiplex PCR; TCRdb's copy has only in-frame clones and lacks some. The repertoire holds roughly 2 million clones, approximately 96% seen once, with 0.1% to 0.15% in the top ten. The sample taken for sequencing was naive CD4+ T cells sorted from blood. The subset is: CD45RA+ positively selected. These receptors all come from a man aged 18 to 30 in good health.

J is TRBJ2-1 and V is TRBV20-1; D is undetermined. Germline V gene data show CDR1 as DFQATT and CDR2 as SNEGSKA (reference sequence). This CDR3 is built from 11 residues. Trimming took 3 bases from V and 7 from J, leaving 7 bases between them. The CDR3 loop is CSASESNEQFF. In nucleotides, the CDR3 is TGCAGTGCTAGTGAGTCAAATGAGCAGTTCTTC.

In this sample, this clone turned up once. This chain connects TRBV9 to TRBJ2-5; weak D call: TRBD1 (6 bases). This CDR3 is built from 16 residues. V gave up 3 bases and J gave up 5 bases, with 20 bases separating them. The germline V gene encodes CDR1 SGDLS and CDR2 YYNGEE. CDR3 residues: CASSEGHTLTQETQYF. The CDR3 nucleotides read TGTGCCAGCAGCGAGGGACATACCCTAACCCAGGAGACCCAGTACTTC.

CDR3 sequence (DNA): TGTGCCAGCAGCAAAGGCATCAGGGGGGGTACCGGGGAGCTGTTTTTT. This translates into CASSKGIRGGTGELFF. This chain uses TRBV27 with TRBJ2-2; D is tentatively TRBD1 or TRBD2 (7 bases each). CDR1 and CDR2 from the germline V gene are MNHEY and SMNVEV (reference sequence). Trimming left V 6 bases short and J 5 bases short, with 19 bases between. CDR3 length: 16 amino acids.

V and J are TRBV5-1 and TRBJ2-2; the D gene could be TRBD1 or TRBD2 (5 bases each). V was trimmed by 5 bases and J by 0 bases, leaving 11 bases between them. This CDR3 is 15 amino acids long. Germline assignment: CDR1 SGHRS and CDR2 YFSETQ. In DNA form, the CDR3 reads TGCGCCAGCAGAGATGGGACCACGAACACCGGGGAGCTGTTTTTT. Amino acids: CASRDGTTNTGELFF.

The CDR3 DNA is TGTGCCTCCACCCCCACAGGGGATAGCAATCAGCCCCAGCATTTT. Its protein product is CASTPTGDSNQPQHF. This chain joins TRBV10-3 and TRBJ1-5; 7 bases fit TRBD1. Germline trimming cut 11 bases from V and 0 bases from J; bases unmatched to any gene: 10. The CDR3 runs to 15 residues. Germline V gene lookup returns CDR1 ENHRY and CDR2 SYGVKD.

The rearrangement uses TRBV6-5 and TRBJ2-7; D not resolved. The CDR3 consists of 14 residues. In germline, CDR1 is MNHEY, CDR2 SVGAGI. With 8 bases removed from V and 2 bases from J, the gap between germline ends came to 16 bases. In nucleotides, the CDR3 is TGTGCCAGCGGGGATCGATCCCCCCCCTACGAGCAGTACTTC. This sequence encodes CASGDRSPPYEQYF.

This clone was observed once. The chain is built from TRBV6-5 and TRBJ2-1; D is perhaps TRBD1 or TRBD2 (5 bases each). Germline loops: CDR1 MNHEY, CDR2 SVGAGI. V was pared by 7 bases and J by 8 bases, with 15 bases between. CDR3 length: 13 residues. The chain's CDR3 is CASKPQGRYEQFF. As DNA, the CDR3 is TGTGCCAGCAAACCCCAGGGACGGTATGAGCAGTTCTTC.